This is a list of T cell receptor beta chains from one sample in a study of blood T cell repertoires in COVID-19. The method was immunoSEQ multiplex PCR; TCRdb's version includes in-frame clones alone and lacks a portion of them. This sample has over 150,000 clones, with roughly 86% found just once. The specimen was peripheral blood. These receptors originate from a man aged 50-60 years with active or convalescent COVID-19. CDR3s include the opening cysteine and the closing phenylalanine or tryptophan. The D gene is left open where the match is weak. Only some rows state a clone size, as once, few, many or a class for expanded clones.

clone_size | j_call | cdr3_length | d_call | v_call | cdr3_aa | cdr3_nt
NA | TRBJ2-7 | 15 | TRBD1 | TRBV19 | CASSIGGQGFYEQYF | TGTGCCAGTAGTATTGGGGGACAGGGATTCTACGAGCAGTACTTC
NA | TRBJ1-5 | 16 | TRBD1 | TRBV7-9 | CASSRSGQVEVQPQHF | TGTGCCAGCAGCCGATCAGGACAGGTGGAGGTTCAGCCCCAGCATTTT
NA | TRBJ2-7 | 17 | NA | TRBV11-3 | CASSLGPSGTGGNEQYF | TGTGCCAGCAGCTTAGGACCAAGCGGGACAGGCGGGAACGAGCAGTACTTC
NA | TRBJ2-3 | 14 | NA | TRBV3-1/TRBV3-2 | CASSRAGALDTQYF | TGTGCCAGCAGCCGGGCGGGGGCCCTAGATACGCAGTATTTT
NA | TRBJ2-2 | 15 | TRBD2 | TRBV7-2 | CASSLGTTGYGELFF | TGTGCCAGCAGCCTCGGGACTACAGGCTACGGGGAGCTGTTTTTT
once | TRBJ2-7 | 14 | TRBD1 | TRBV6-6 | CASSRGQIAYEQYF | TGTGCCAGCAGTAGGGGACAGATCGCCTACGAGCAGTACTTC
NA | TRBJ2-3 | 17 | TRBD2 | TRBV3-1/TRBV3-2 | CASSPLGREMGTDTQYF | TGTGCCAGCAGCCCTCTAGGGCGGGAGATGGGCACAGATACGCAGTATTTT
NA | TRBJ2-1 | 16 | TRBD2 | TRBV6-4 | CASSQLAGGPYNEQFF | TGTGCCAGCAGCCAACTAGCGGGAGGGCCGTACAATGAGCAGTTCTTC
once | TRBJ1-5 | 16 | NA | TRBV19 | CATDQRGDLSNQPQHF | TGTGCCACAGACCAACGGGGAGACCTTAGCAATCAGCCCCAGCATTTT
NA | TRBJ2-7 | 15 | TRBD2 | TRBV18 | CASSPYGTSSYEQYF | TGTGCCAGCTCACCATACGGGACTAGCTCCTACGAGCAGTACTTC
NA | TRBJ1-5 | 15 | NA | TRBV28 | CASSPQAYSNQPQHF | TGTGCCAGCAGTCCCCAAGCATATAGCAATCAGCCCCAGCATTTT
NA | TRBJ2-7 | 13 | NA | TRBV4-2 | CASSPGPAQEQYF | TGTGCCAGCAGCCCCGGCCCAGCACAGGAGCAGTACTTC
NA | TRBJ1-5 | 13 | TRBD1 | TRBV7-2 | CASSSDRFQPQHF | TGTGCCAGCAGCTCGGACAGGTTTCAGCCCCAGCATTTT
NA | TRBJ1-1 | 18 | TRBD1 | TRBV14 | CASRDSMGDRGGNTEAFF | TGTGCCAGCAGAGATTCAATGGGGGACAGGGGAGGGAACACTGAAGCTTTCTTT
NA | TRBJ1-1 | 14 | NA | TRBV3-1/TRBV3-2 | CASSQVSSSAGAFF | TGTGCCAGCAGCCAAGTAAGTTCGTCGGCAGGCGCTTTCTTT
NA | TRBJ2-1 | 15 | TRBD2 | TRBV5-3 | CARSTPSGIYNEQFF | TGTGCCAGAAGCACCCCTAGCGGGATCTACAATGAGCAGTTCTTC
NA | TRBJ2-5 | 14 | NA | TRBV18 | CASSHPGSRETQYF | TGTGCCAGCTCACACCCGGGATCTCGGGAGACCCAGTACTTC
NA | TRBJ2-3 | 16 | TRBD2 | TRBV11-3 | CASSWEGLGSTDTQYF | TGTGCCAGCAGCTGGGAAGGACTAGGGAGCACAGATACGCAGTATTTT
few | TRBJ1-4 | 12 | NA | TRBV7-9 | CASGRVNEKLFF | TGTGCCAGCGGGAGGGTGAATGAAAAACTGTTTTTT
NA | TRBJ2-1 | 15 | TRBD2 | TRBV18 | CASSLRTSGSNEQFF | TGTGCCAGCTCACTCCGGACTAGCGGGAGTAATGAGCAGTTCTTC
NA | TRBJ2-1 | 14 | TRBD2 | TRBV7-2 | CASSLASGRVEQFF | TGTGCCAGCAGCTTGGCTAGCGGGAGGGTTGAGCAGTTCTTC
NA | TRBJ2-1 | 16 | NA | TRBV11-2 | CASSTPQGRRYNEQFF | TGTGCCAGCAGTACTCCACAGGGGAGGCGGTACAATGAGCAGTTCTTC
NA | TRBJ1-2 | 15 | TRBD1 | TRBV5-4 | CASSGAGAGQEVYTF | TGTGCCAGCAGCGGGGCTGGGGCGGGACAGGAGGTCTACACCTTC
NA | TRBJ2-2 | 13 | NA | TRBV7-8 | CASSRDMTGELFF | TGTGCCAGCAGCCGGGACATGACCGGGGAGCTGTTTTTT
NA | TRBJ2-3 | 16 | TRBD2 | TRBV5-1 | CASSPPRGGEIDTQYF | TGCGCCAGCAGCCCCCCGCGTGGGGGGGAGATAGATACGCAGTATTTT
few | TRBJ2-7 | 14 | TRBD1 | TRBV18 | CASSPQQGDREQYF | TGTGCCAGCTCACCCCAACAGGGGGATCGCGAGCAGTACTTC
NA | TRBJ2-3 | 14 | TRBD2 | TRBV13 | CASRLAGESDTQYF | TGTGCCAGCAGACTAGCGGGAGAGTCAGATACGCAGTATTTT
NA | TRBJ1-3 | 16 | NA | TRBV5-1 | CASSTGGGYSGNTIYF | TGCGCCAGCAGCACTGGAGGAGGGTACTCTGGAAACACCATATATTTT
NA | TRBJ2-3 | 16 | TRBD2 | TRBV18 | CASSPLAGGQTDTQYF | TGTGCCAGCTCACCACTAGCGGGGGGGCAAACAGATACGCAGTATTTT
NA | TRBJ1-5 | 19 | TRBD1 | TRBV11-3 | CASSFPTARDRYSNQPQHF | TGTGCCAGCAGCTTCCCCACCGCCCGGGACAGATATAGCAATCAGCCCCAGCATTTT
NA | TRBJ1-4 | 15 | NA | TRBV24-1 | CATSDSAAPNEKLFF | TGTGCCACCAGTGACAGCGCGGCGCCTAATGAAAAACTGTTTTTT
NA | TRBJ2-2 | 14 | TRBD1 | TRBV7-2 | CASSLDRVNGELFF | TGTGCCAGCAGTTTGGACAGGGTGAACGGGGAGCTGTTTTTT
few | TRBJ2-3 | 19 | TRBD2 | TRBV5-1 | CASSLAWASGGPFTDTQYF | TGCGCCAGCAGCTTGGCTTGGGCTAGCGGGGGTCCCTTCACAGATACGCAGTATTTT
NA | TRBJ2-5 | 14 | NA | TRBV3-1/TRBV3-2 | CASSQWDSQETQYF | TGTGCCAGCAGCCAGTGGGACTCTCAAGAGACCCAGTACTTC
NA | TRBJ1-6 | 15 | NA | TRBV7-3 | CASSLTAGEFSPLHF | TGTGCCAGCAGCTTAACGGCCGGGGAATTTTCACCCCTCCACTTT
NA | TRBJ1-3 | 12 | NA | TRBV2 | CASGSSGNTIYF | TGTGCCAGCGGCAGCTCTGGAAACACCATATATTTT
once | TRBJ1-6 | 16 | TRBD1 | TRBV4-2 | CASSQGQGRNNSPLHF | TGTGCCAGCAGCCAAGGACAGGGGAGGAATAATTCACCCCTCCACTTT
NA | TRBJ2-7 | 15 | TRBD1 | TRBV5-1 | CASSFTGQGSYEQYF | TGCGCCAGCAGCTTCACAGGACAGGGCTCCTACGAGCAGTACTTC
NA | TRBJ2-7 | 15 | TRBD2 | TRBV6-5 | CASSPLAGDSYEQYF | TGTGCCAGCAGTCCTCTAGCGGGTGACTCCTACGAGCAGTACTTC
NA | TRBJ1-1 | 13 | TRBD1 | TRBV9 | CASSSGQGIEAFF | TGTGCCAGCAGCTCCGGACAGGGGATTGAAGCTTTCTTT
NA | TRBJ1-6 | 13 | TRBD1 | TRBV6-5 | CASSPQGNSPLHF | TGTGCCAGCAGCCCACAGGGGAATTCACCCCTCCACTTT
many | TRBJ1-1 | 14 | TRBD1 | TRBV6-5 | CASILGQGGTEAFF | TGTGCCAGCATCCTCGGACAGGGCGGGACTGAAGCTTTCTTT
NA | TRBJ2-7 | 13 | NA | TRBV3-1/TRBV3-2 | CASERTGTYEQYF | TGTGCCAGCGAAAGAACAGGGACGTACGAGCAGTACTTC
NA | TRBJ1-1 | 14 | TRBD1 | TRBV6-2/TRBV6-3 | CASSSLDRSSEAFF | TGTGCCAGCAGTTCCCTGGACAGGTCGTCTGAAGCTTTCTTT
few | TRBJ2-1 | 15 | NA | TRBV18 | CASSPPGTAYNEQFF | TGTGCCAGCTCTCCCCCCGGGACTGCTTACAATGAGCAGTTCTTC
few | TRBJ2-3 | 16 | TRBD2 | TRBV6-5 | CASSYVSSGLTDTQYF | TGTGCCAGCAGTTACGTGTCTAGCGGTCTCACAGATACGCAGTATTTT
NA | TRBJ2-3 | 16 | TRBD2 | TRBV4-2 | CASGASGARRADTQYF | TGTGCCAGCGGGGCTAGCGGGGCACGGAGGGCAGATACGCAGTATTTT
NA | TRBJ2-7 | 11 | NA | TRBV10-3 | CAISARGEQYF | TGTGCCATCAGTGCACGAGGCGAGCAGTACTTC
NA | TRBJ2-5 | 16 | NA | TRBV19 | CASSISGGALSETQYF | TGTGCCAGTAGTATTTCTGGGGGCGCGTTGTCGGAGACCCAGTACTTC
once | TRBJ2-1 | 16 | TRBD2 | TRBV10-3 | CAISESEREYDNEQFF | TGTGCCATCAGTGAGTCGGAGCGGGAGTACGACAATGAGCAGTTCTTC
NA | TRBJ2-1 | 14 | NA | TRBV6-2/TRBV6-3 | CASSYSGVGNEQFF | TGTGCCAGCAGTTACTCGGGAGTGGGGAATGAGCAGTTCTTC
once | TRBJ2-1 | 15 | TRBD2 | TRBV6-6 | CASSGQRGPYNEQFF | TGTGCCAGCAGTGGACAGCGGGGGCCGTACAATGAGCAGTTCTTC
NA | TRBJ1-6 | 20 | TRBD1 | TRBV6-2/TRBV6-3 | CASSPPPGDRGFAYNSPLHF | TGTGCCAGCAGTCCCCCTCCAGGGGACAGGGGTTTCGCCTATAATTCACCCCTCCACTTT
NA | TRBJ2-1 | 14 | NA | TRBV19 | CASGPGQGKDEQFF | TGTGCCAGTGGTCCGGGACAAGGAAAGGATGAGCAGTTCTTC
NA | TRBJ1-6 | 14 | NA | TRBV6-1 | CASSEQSPLSPLHF | TGTGCCAGCAGTGAACAGTCACCCCTTTCACCCCTCCACTTT
NA | TRBJ1-3 | 15 | NA | TRBV11-3 | CASSPINTPGNTIYF | TGTGCCAGCAGCCCGATAAATACACCTGGAAACACCATATATTTT
once | TRBJ1-1 | 14 | NA | TRBV25-1 | CASTMTGLNTEAFF | TGTGCCAGCACCATGACAGGCCTGAACACTGAAGCTTTCTTT
NA | TRBJ2-1 | 14 | NA | TRBV7-3 | CASSSLLAGNEQFF | TGTGCCAGCAGCTCTTTACTAGCAGGCAATGAGCAGTTCTTC